A single sample gave rise to the 4 T cell receptor beta chains below, sequenced in a study of T-cell memory formation after mild COVID-19. TCRdb itself ran the 5' RACE reads through MiXCR, one entry per CDR3 protein. The sample includes about 560,000 distinct CDR3 sequences, around 16% of them seen just once. Source material: PBMCs or a T cell subset sorted from them (not recorded which). Receptors were obtained from an adult woman who had mild COVID-19 (a few samples of this study predate the infection). Cell type and time point are not known.

This clonotype was counted only a few times. The chain recombines TRBV7-9 with TRBJ2-5; maybe TRBD1 (5 bases). The ends were cut back, 5 bases at V and 5 bases at J, with 18 bases in the middle. Germline CDR1 and CDR2: SEHNR and FQNEAQ (reference sequence). The CDR3 runs 15 residues. The DNA for the CDR3 is TGTGCCAGCAGCATGAATCAGGGTCCTAGGGAGACCCAGTACTTC. Protein product: CASSMNQGPRETQYF.

V gene TRBV7-3 combines with J gene TRBJ1-4; 7 bases are shared with TRBD1. J was trimmed by 8 bases and V by 2 bases; bases with no gene match: 11. The CDR3 contains 16 residues. In germline, CDR1 is SGHTA, CDR2 FQGTGA. The CDR3 loop is CASSLRPGQGEEKLFF. The CDR3 bases are TGTGCCAGCAGCTTACGGCCCGGGCAGGGGGAGGAAAAACTGTTTTTT.

The V call is TRBV12-3 or TRBV12-4, the J call TRBJ1-2; a weak D match, TRBD1 (5 bases). Deletions cut 2 bases from V and 8 bases from J, with 15 bases between. There are 14 residues in the CDR3. DNA for the CDR3: TGTGCCAGCAGTTTAATCCTTCGGGGGTACGGCTACACCTTC. Translating gives CASSLILRGYGYTF.

The chain combines TRBV12-3 or TRBV12-4 with TRBJ2-1; 15 bases match TRBD2. V lost 6 bases and J lost 9; bases outside the gene matches: 9. The CDR3 is 16 residues long. The CDR3 DNA sequence: TGTGCCAGCAGATTGGGGACTAGCGGGGGGCAAAGTGAGCAGTTCTTC. It encodes CASRLGTSGGQSEQFF.